A single sample gave rise to the 27 T cell receptor beta chains below, sequenced in a study of shared clonotypes between healthy human individuals (dated by TCRdb to about 2020). Library method: the immunoSEQ multiplex PCR assay. What TCRdb holds here is the immuneACCESS table cut down to in-frame rearrangements. Part of the clones is not present; checked against another copy, under half of the missing clones reflect an unresolved V gene, and the others are unexplained. Present in this sample are some 800,000 clones, over 90% of which were seen just once. In total, the top ten clones hold more than 20% of the sample. For the CD8 naive samples, CD45RO-negative cells were positively selected for CCR7, yielding a CD45RA+CCR7+ population from which TemRA cells were excluded. Sequences were obtained from naive CD8+ T cells sorted from blood. The intended sense of this specimen's cell subset or site label: CD45RA+CCR7+. Receptors were obtained from a man aged 25-45 years in good health.

This chain joins TRBV19 and TRBJ2-1; D gene unclear. Germline CDR1 reads LNHDA; CDR2 reads SQIVND (reference sequence). This CDR3 contains 11 residues. With 5 bases removed from V and 4 bases from J, the gap between germline ends came to 3 bases. DNA for the CDR3: TGTGCCAGTAGTGTTTACAATGAGCAGTTCTTC. Amino acid sequence: CASSVYNEQFF. The whole variable domain, filled in from reference TRBV19 and TRBJ2-1, reads DGGITQSPKYLFRKEGQNVTLSCEQNLNHDAMYWYRQDPGQGLRLIYYSQIVNDFQKGDIAEGYSVSREKKESFPLTVTSAQKNPTAFYLCASSVYNEQFFGPGTRLTVL.

This chain connects TRBV30 to TRBJ2-7, with 8 bases matching TRBD1. V gave up 4 bases and J gave up 2 bases; unmatched junction bases: 10. Looked up from germline, CDR1 is GTSNPN and CDR2 is SVGIG (reference sequence). There are 15 residues in the CDR3. The CDR3, as DNA: TGTGCCTGGAACCTCGACAGGGGAGAAACCTACGAGCAGTACTTC. Residues: CAWNLDRGETYEQYF.

V usage is TRBV27 and J usage is TRBJ2-1; a weak D match, TRBD1 (5 bases). Germline CDR1 reads MNHEY; CDR2 reads SMNVEV (reference sequence). Trimming pared 5 bases from V and 5 bases from J, leaving 16 bases between. This CDR3 spans 15 amino acids. The CDR3 DNA sequence: TGTGCCAGCAGTAGCCGGCAGGGTGGGCACAATGAGCAGTTCTTC. Its protein product is CASSSRQGGHNEQFF.

V gene TRBV14 combines with J gene TRBJ2-7; D perhaps matches TRBD1 (6 bases). The V gene's germline CDR1 is SGHDN and CDR2 FVKESK. The CDR3 consists of 15 residues. The germline V and J ends were trimmed by 1 base and 3 bases, with 13 bases remaining between them. Here the CDR3 DNA reads TGTGCCAGCAGCCAAGGACAGGTTGGTAACTACGAGCAGTACTTC. It encodes CASSQGQVGNYEQYF.

This clone was detected only a few times. The V and J genes are TRBV28 and TRBJ1-1, with 7 bases lining up with TRBD1. The CDR3 loop spans 11 amino acids. V was clipped by 3 bases and J by 8 bases; unmatched bases: 0. Germline loops: CDR1 MDHEN, CDR2 SYDVKM. CDR3 sequence reads: CASSLDREAFF. CDR3 coding DNA: TGTGCCAGCAGTTTGGACAGGGAAGCTTTCTTT.

V is TRBV13 and J is TRBJ2-3; 7 bases are shared with TRBD2. The CDR3 length is 15 residues. After removal of 2 bases from V and 1 base from J, the junction contained 3 bases not matched to a gene. The germline V gene has CDR1 PRHDT and CDR2 FYEKMQ (reference sequence). CDR3 in amino acids: CASSLQAGGTDTQYF. The CDR3 DNA sequence: TGTGCCAGCAGCTTACAGGCGGGGGGCACAGATACGCAGTATTTT.

The V and J genes are TRBV7-9 and TRBJ2-4; the match to TRBD1 covers 7 bases. This CDR3 is 12 amino acids long. Per the germline V gene, CDR1 is SEHNR and CDR2 is FQNEAQ (reference sequence). V lost 5 bases to trimming and J lost 16 bases; unmatched junction nucleotides: 11. The CDR3 loop is CASSTPGQMRYF. The CDR3 nucleotides are TGTGCCAGCAGCACCCCGGGACAGATGAGATACTTC.

This sequence joins TRBV4-3 and TRBJ2-7, with 7 bases fitting TRBD1. After removal of 3 bases from V and 2 bases from J, the junction contained 4 bases not matched to a gene. This CDR3 comprises 14 residues. Germline CDR1 reads LGHNA; CDR2 reads YSLEER. Here the CDR3 reads CASSHNRGTYEQYF. The CDR3 nucleotides are TGCGCCAGCAGCCACAACAGGGGTACCTACGAGCAGTACTTC.

The CDR3 nucleotides read TGTGCCAGCTACCCGGGACAGACAAACTATGGCTACACCTTC. Translated, it gives CASYPGQTNYGYTF. The rearrangement joins TRBV18 to TRBJ1-2; 7 positions agree with TRBD1. The V and J ends lost 7 bases and 2 bases, in that order; junction bases with no gene match: 7. The CDR3 loop spans 14 amino acids. CDR1 and CDR2 from the germline V gene are KGHSH and LQKENI.

This clone was counted a few times. The junction differs from germline at one of its ends, possibly a read error. This chain connects TRBV7-7 to TRBJ2-1, with D tentatively TRBD1 (5 bases). The germline CDR1 and CDR2 sequences are SSHAT and FNYEAQ (reference sequence). The CDR3 runs 13 residues. The chain's CDR3 is CASSLDAGNEQFF. The CDR3 coding sequence is TGTGCTAGCAGCTTAGATGCAGGGAATGAGCAGTTCTTC.

V gene TRBV5-1 combines with J gene TRBJ1-2; TRBD1 might be the D (5 bases). Deletions cut 3 bases from V and 0 bases from J, with 15 bases between. The CDR3 has 16 residues. CDR1 is SGHRS, CDR2 YFSETQ, per germline. CDR3: CASSSGTGEANYGYTF. The CDR3 bases are TGCGCCAGCAGCTCAGGGACGGGGGAAGCTAACTATGGCTACACCTTC.

The rearrangement joins TRBV13 to TRBJ2-5, with D possibly called TRBD1 or TRBD2 (6 bases each). V gave up 5 bases and J gave up 4 bases, with 14 bases separating them. Germline CDR1 reads PRHDT; CDR2 reads FYEKMQ (reference sequence). CDR3 length: 14 amino acids. CDR3 region: CASSGTTGAETQYF. For the CDR3, the DNA is TGTGCCAGCAGCGGTACTACGGGGGCAGAGACCCAGTACTTC.

The chain carries TRBV4-3 and TRBJ2-3, with D uncertain. The germline CDR1 and CDR2 sequences are LGHNA and YSLEER. The CDR3 loop spans 12 amino acids. Trimming took off 4 bases at V and 6 bases at J, with 8 bases between the two ends. The DNA for the CDR3 is TGCGCCAGCAGCCTTAACGGGGATACGCAGTATTTT. As protein: CASSLNGDTQYF.

The rearrangement uses TRBV7-8 and TRBJ2-7, with D possibly being TRBD1 (6 bases). Germline V gene sequence: CDR1 SGHVS, CDR2 FQNEAQ. This CDR3 spans 14 amino acids. Trimming took 5 bases from V and 4 from J, leaving 15 bases between them. CDR3 nucleotides: TGTGCCAGCAGCACCCCCGGGACATTATACGAGCAGTACTTC. This gives the protein CASSTPGTLYEQYF.

CDR3 protein: CASSTGGNEQFF. The DNA of the CDR3 is TGTGCCAGCAGCACAGGGGGCAATGAGCAGTTCTTC. J is TRBJ2-1 and V is TRBV5-4; TRBD1 matches 8 bases. The trim removed 4 bases at V and 6 bases at J, leaving 0 bases unmatched. The germline CDR1 and CDR2 sequences are SGHNT and YYREEE (reference sequence). The CDR3 extends over 12 amino acids.

This chain connects TRBV4-3 to TRBJ2-2; 7 bases match TRBD1. Germline CDR1 LGHNA, CDR2 YSLEER. The CDR3 is 15 amino acids. The ends lost 0 bases at V and 6 bases at J; junction bases unmatched: 4. In nucleotides, the CDR3 is TGCGCCAGCAGCCAAGACGAACAGGGGCCCGGGGAGCTGTTTTTT. This translates into CASSQDEQGPGELFF.

The chain uses TRBV7-9 and TRBJ1-5; D perhaps matches TRBD1 (5 bases). The CDR3 loop spans 16 amino acids. Trimming took off 1 base at V and 6 bases at J, with 16 bases between the two ends. Per germline, CDR1 SEHNR and CDR2 FQNEAQ (reference sequence). Here the CDR3 reads CASSLGAGLPGQPQHF. The CDR3 DNA sequence: TGTGCCAGCAGCTTAGGGGCAGGGCTCCCCGGTCAGCCCCAGCATTTT.

This chain connects TRBV14 to TRBJ2-5, with D tentatively TRBD1 (5 bases). The V end lost 0 bases, the J end lost 5 bases, and 16 bases lay between the germline ends. Per germline, CDR1 SGHDN and CDR2 FVKESK. This CDR3 region has 16 residues. CDR3 in amino acids: CASSQDGDRGEETQYF. Here the CDR3 DNA reads TGTGCCAGCAGCCAAGACGGCGATAGGGGTGAGGAGACCCAGTACTTC.

This sequence joins TRBV21-1 and TRBJ1-1. TRBV21-1 is a pseudogene locus. The CDR3 loop spans 16 amino acids. CDR3 coding DNA: TGTGCCAGCAGCCATTACATGGGTCCAGATAAATCTGAAGCTTTCTTT. Amino acid sequence: CASSHYMGPDKSEAFF.

CDR3 in amino acids: CASSQGGGALTPQETQYF. CDR3 in DNA: TGCGCCAGCAGCCAAGGTGGGGGGGCGCTTACCCCCCAAGAGACCCAGTACTTC. The chain links TRBV4-3 to TRBJ2-5; D is possibly TRBD2 (7 bases). Germline V gene data show CDR1 as LGHNA and CDR2 as YSLEER. The CDR3 sequence is 18 residues long. V was cut by 1 base and J by 1 base, with 19 bases left in between.

The genes are TRBV28 and TRBJ2-7, with 9 bases that match TRBD1. V lost 5 bases and J lost 3; bases outside the gene matches: 8. The length of the CDR3 is 15 residues. CDR1 and CDR2 (germline): MDHEN, SYDVKM. CDR3 loop: CASSLYRGPYYEQYF. The DNA for the CDR3 is TGTGCCAGCAGTCTTTACAGGGGGCCCTACTACGAGCAGTACTTC.

V is TRBV7-2 and J is TRBJ2-1; 12 nucleotides align to TRBD2. CDR1 is SGHTA, CDR2 FQGNSA, per germline. The CDR3 has 19 residues. The ends lost 4 bases at V and 8 bases at J; junction bases unmatched: 18. CDR3 region: CASSSHLTPGLAGRDEQFF. Here the CDR3 DNA reads TGTGCCAGCAGCTCCCACCTAACTCCGGGACTAGCGGGCAGGGATGAGCAGTTCTTC. The variable domain in full, with the rest retrieved from reference TRBV7-2 and TRBJ2-1, is GAGVSQSPSNKVTEKGKDVELRCDPISGHTALYWYRQSLGQGLEFLIYFQGNSAPDKSGLPSDRFSAERTGGSVSTLTIQRTQQEDSAVYLCASSSHLTPGLAGRDEQFFGPGTRLTVL.

This clone was recorded only once. This chain joins TRBV2 and TRBJ1-2, with 11 bases identical to TRBD1. Trimming took 4 bases from V and 4 from J; bases not matched to a gene: 2. CDR1 is SNHLY, CDR2 FYNNEI, per germline. The CDR3 is 14 residues long. The CDR3 coding sequence is TGTGCCAGCAGTGGGACAGGGGGCGCCTATGGCTACACCTTC. It yields the protein CASSGTGGAYGYTF.

The V gene is TRBV25-1, the J gene TRBJ1-2; D perhaps matches TRBD1 (5 bases). V gave up 6 bases and J gave up 3 bases, with 11 bases separating them. Germline-derived CDR1 and CDR2 are MGHDK and SYGVNS. The CDR3 has 13 residues. The CDR3 is CASRDQGYYGYTF. The CDR3 DNA reads TGTGCCAGCAGAGACCAGGGTTACTATGGCTACACCTTC.

CDR3 nucleotide sequence: TGTGCCAGCAGTGCTGGAGTCCTCAATGAGCAGTTCTTC. Amino acid sequence: CASSAGVLNEQFF. The V call is TRBV25-1, the J call TRBJ2-1; no definite D call. Per the germline V gene, CDR1 is MGHDK and CDR2 is SYGVNS. The V end lost 4 bases, the J end lost 6 bases, and 10 bases lay between the germline ends. This CDR3 has 13 amino acids.

This chain links TRBV7-9 with TRBJ1-2; the D is unclear. Germline CDR1 SEHNR, CDR2 FQNEAQ (reference sequence). V lost 4 bases and J lost 7, with 19 bases in between. This CDR3 is 15 amino acids long. The CDR3 DNA is TGTGCCAGCAGCTCTTCCACAGACGCCGGCTCTGGCTACACCTTC. Protein: CASSSSTDAGSGYTF.

The chain uses TRBV7-6 and TRBJ2-5; 11 bases are a match to TRBD2. This CDR3 is built from 16 residues. The J segment lost 5 bases and the V segment lost 5 bases, leaving 10 bases of the junction unmatched. Germline V gives CDR1 SGHVS, CDR2 FNYEAQ. The CDR3 region has the DNA TGTGCCAGCAGCCCCAAGGGGGTAGCGGGAGGGGAGACCCAGTACTTC. Translated, it gives CASSPKGVAGGETQYF.